The present T cell receptor (beta chain) was sequenced within a study of esophageal squamous cell carcinoma under preoperative chemotherapy. This clonotype was seen repeatedly, ten times or more. The CDR3 sequence is 15 residues long. In germline, CDR1 is MNHNS, CDR2 SASEGT. The germline V and J ends were trimmed by 6 bases and 7 bases, with 18 bases remaining between them. TCRdb passed the PCR reads through MiXCR, listing each CDR3 protein once. The sample lists several thousand distinct CDR3 sequences, approximately 31% occurring once. Time point specified: before preoperative PTX-NDP chemotherapy. The V call is TRBV6-1, the J call TRBJ1-4; perhaps TRBD1 as D (5 bases). The specimen was taken from a patient given preoperative chemotherapy. The TCR sequence derives from a human donor with esophageal squamous cell carcinoma. The donor label of this sample is uncertain. This CDR3 reads CASSRILSRVEKLFF. The CDR3 bases are TGTGCCAGCAGCAGAATATTAAGCAGGGTTGAAAAACTGTTTTTT.